This T cell receptor (beta chain) comes out of a study of blood T cell repertoires in COVID-19. Study information: Donors in the United States, Italy and Spain gave samples during acute or convalescent COVID-19. PBMCs, B-cell-depleted T cells, or T cells provided the cDNA or gDNA that made up the material.

Original processing notes: Nucleated cell counts were estimated from reference gene primer amplification. Clones were read by immunoSEQ multiplex PCR, and TCRdb kept only the in-frame ones, dropping some. From that table come the V and J calls and clone size; the DNA was used to work out D and trimming. The sample shows 200,000 to 250,000 clones, around 90% of them seen only once. CDR3 size: 16 residues. J was trimmed by 3 bases and V by 3 bases; bases with no gene match: 11. The germline V gene has CDR1 SGHVS and CDR2 FNYEAQ. Seattle-derived patients entered the study during active infection and were followed longitudinally.

The sequence came from a man under 40 with COVID-19, enrolled during active disease. The sample comprised peripheral blood. The chain combines TRBV7-6 with TRBJ2-7; 7 bases match TRBD1. The CDR3 region is CASSLAPGTDFYEQYF. The CDR3, as DNA: TGTGCCAGCAGCTTGGCCCCCGGGACAGACTTCTACGAGCAGTACTTC.